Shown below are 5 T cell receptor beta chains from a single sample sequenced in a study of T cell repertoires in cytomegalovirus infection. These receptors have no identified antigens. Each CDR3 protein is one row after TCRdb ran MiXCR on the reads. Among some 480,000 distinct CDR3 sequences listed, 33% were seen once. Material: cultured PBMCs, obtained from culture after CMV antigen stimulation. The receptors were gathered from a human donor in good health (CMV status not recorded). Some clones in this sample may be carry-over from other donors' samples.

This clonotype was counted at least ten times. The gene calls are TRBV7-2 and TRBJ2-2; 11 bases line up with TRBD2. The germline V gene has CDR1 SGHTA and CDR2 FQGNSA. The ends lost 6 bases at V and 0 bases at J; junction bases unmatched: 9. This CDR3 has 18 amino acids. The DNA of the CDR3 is TGTGCCAGCAGATCCGACCCGGGACTAGCGGCGAACACCGGGGAGCTGTTTTTT. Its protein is CASRSDPGLAANTGELFF.

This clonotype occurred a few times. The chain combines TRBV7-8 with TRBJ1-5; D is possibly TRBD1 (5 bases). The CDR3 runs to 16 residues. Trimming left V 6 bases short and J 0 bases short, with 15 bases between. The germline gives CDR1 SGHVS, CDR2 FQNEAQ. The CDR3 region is CASSFHRTFSNQPQHF. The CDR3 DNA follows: TGTGCCAGCAGTTTTCACAGGACTTTTAGCAATCAGCCCCAGCATTTT.

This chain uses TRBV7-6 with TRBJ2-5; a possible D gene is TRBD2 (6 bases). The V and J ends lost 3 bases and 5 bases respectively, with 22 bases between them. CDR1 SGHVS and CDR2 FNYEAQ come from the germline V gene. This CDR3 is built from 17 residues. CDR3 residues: CASSFPTSLKSSETQYF. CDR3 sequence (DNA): TGTGCCAGCAGCTTCCCGACTAGTTTAAAATCAAGTGAGACCCAGTACTTC.

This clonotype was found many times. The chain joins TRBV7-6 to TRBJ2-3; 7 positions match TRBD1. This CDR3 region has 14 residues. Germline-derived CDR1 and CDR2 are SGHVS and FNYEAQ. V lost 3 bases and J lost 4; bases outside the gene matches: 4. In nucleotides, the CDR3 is TGTGCCAGCAGCTTGGGACAGCTCGCAGATACGCAGTATTTT. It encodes CASSLGQLADTQYF. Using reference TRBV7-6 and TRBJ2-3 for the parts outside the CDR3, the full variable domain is GAGVSQSPRYKVTKRGQDVALRCDPISGHVSLYWYRQALGQGPEFLTYFNYEAQQDKSGLPNDRFSAERPEGSISTLTIQRTEQRDSAMYRCASSLGQLADTQYFGPGTRLTVL.

CDR3 nucleotides: TGTGCCAGCAGCTTAGCGGGCGGGCTCGGGCAGCCCCAGCATTTT. It yields the protein CASSLAGGLGQPQHF. The chain uses TRBV7-2 and TRBJ1-5; D is ambiguous. Per the germline V gene, CDR1 is SGHTA and CDR2 is FQGNSA. The ends were cut back, 0 bases at V and 7 bases at J, with 13 bases in the middle. This CDR3 has 15 residues.